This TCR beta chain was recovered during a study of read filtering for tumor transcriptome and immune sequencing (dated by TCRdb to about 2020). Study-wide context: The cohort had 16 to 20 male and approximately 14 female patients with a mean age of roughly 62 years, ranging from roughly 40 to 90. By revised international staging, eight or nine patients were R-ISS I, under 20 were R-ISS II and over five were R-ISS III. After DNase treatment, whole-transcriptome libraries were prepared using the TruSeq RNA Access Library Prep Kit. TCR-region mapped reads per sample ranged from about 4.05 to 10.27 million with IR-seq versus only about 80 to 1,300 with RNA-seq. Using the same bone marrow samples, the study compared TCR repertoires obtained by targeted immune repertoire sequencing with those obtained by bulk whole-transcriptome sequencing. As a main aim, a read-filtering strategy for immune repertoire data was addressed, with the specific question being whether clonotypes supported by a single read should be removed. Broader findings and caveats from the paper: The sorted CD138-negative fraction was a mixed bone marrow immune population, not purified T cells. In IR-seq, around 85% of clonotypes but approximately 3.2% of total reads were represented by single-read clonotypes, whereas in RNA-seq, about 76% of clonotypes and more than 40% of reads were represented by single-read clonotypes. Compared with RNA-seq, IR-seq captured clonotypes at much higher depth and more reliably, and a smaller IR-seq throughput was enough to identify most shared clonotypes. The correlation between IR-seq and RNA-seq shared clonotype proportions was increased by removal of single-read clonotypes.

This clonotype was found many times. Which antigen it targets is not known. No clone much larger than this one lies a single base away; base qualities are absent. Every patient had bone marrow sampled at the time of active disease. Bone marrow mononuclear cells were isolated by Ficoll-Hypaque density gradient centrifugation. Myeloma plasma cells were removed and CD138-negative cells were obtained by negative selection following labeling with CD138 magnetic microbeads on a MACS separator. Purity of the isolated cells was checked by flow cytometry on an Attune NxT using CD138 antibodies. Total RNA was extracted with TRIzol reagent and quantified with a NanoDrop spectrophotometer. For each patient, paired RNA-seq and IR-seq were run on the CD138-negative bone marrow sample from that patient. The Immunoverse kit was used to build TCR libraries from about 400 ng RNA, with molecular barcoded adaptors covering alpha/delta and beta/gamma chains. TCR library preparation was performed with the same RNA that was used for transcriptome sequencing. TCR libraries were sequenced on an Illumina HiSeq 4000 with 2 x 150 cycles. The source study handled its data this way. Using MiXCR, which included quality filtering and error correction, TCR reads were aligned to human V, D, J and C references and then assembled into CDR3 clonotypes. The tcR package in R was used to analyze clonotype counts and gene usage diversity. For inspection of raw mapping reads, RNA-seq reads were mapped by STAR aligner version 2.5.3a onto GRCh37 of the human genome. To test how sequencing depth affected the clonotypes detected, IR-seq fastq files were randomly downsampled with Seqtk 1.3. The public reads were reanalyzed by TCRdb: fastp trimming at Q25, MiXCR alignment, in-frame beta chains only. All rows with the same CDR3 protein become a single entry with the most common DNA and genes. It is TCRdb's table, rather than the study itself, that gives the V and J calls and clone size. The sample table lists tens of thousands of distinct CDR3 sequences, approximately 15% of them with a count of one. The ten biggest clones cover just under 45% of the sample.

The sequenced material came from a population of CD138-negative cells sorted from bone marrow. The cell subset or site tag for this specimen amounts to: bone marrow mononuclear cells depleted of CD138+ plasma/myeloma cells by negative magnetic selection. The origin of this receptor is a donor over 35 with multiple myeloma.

The CDR3 region has the sequence CASTPGTSYEQYF. The sequenced DNA is TGTGCCAGCACCCCCGGGACTAGCTACGAGCAGTACTTC. This sequence uses TRBV11-2 and TRBJ2-7; 8 of the junction bases match TRBD2. Its CDR3 holds 13 amino acids, cysteine through phenylalanine. Only CDR3 DNA remains: 39 bases, in frame from the first base. CDR1 is given as SGHAT and CDR2 as FQNNGV, both from the germline V gene. For this chain, trimming is 7 bases at the V end and 3 bases at the J end, and the number of junction bases without a gene match is 5.